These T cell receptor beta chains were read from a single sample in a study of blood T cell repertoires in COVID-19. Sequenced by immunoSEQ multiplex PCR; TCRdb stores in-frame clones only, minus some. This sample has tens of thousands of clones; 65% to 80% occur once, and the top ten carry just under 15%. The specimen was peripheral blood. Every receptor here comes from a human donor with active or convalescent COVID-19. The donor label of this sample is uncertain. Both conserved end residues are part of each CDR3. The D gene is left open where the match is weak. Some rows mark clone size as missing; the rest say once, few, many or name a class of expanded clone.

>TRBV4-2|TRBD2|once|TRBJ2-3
TGTGCCAGCAGCCAAGTAAGCGGGGTCACAGATACGCAGTATTTT
CASSQVSGVTDTQYF
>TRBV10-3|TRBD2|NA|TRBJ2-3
TGTGCCATCAGTGAGTTCACTGGCGGGGGTAGGGATACGCAGTATTTT
CAISEFTGGGRDTQYF
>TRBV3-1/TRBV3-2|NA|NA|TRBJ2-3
TGTGCCAGCAGCCCCCGACAGAGCACAGATACGCAGTATTTT
CASSPRQSTDTQYF
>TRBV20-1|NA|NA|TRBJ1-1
TGCAGTGCTAGATCAAACACTGAAGCTTTCTTT
CSARSNTEAFF
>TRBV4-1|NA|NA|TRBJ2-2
TGCGCCAGCAGCCAAGCGTTGCAGGGCACCGGGGAGCTGTTTTTT
CASSQALQGTGELFF
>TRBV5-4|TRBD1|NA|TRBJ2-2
TGTGCCAGCAGCCCCCTGGACAGGGGCACCGGGGAGCTGTTTTTT
CASSPLDRGTGELFF
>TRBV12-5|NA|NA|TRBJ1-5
TGTGCTAGTGGTCCCGACCTAACAGGGACATCCTTTATCGGTCAGCCCCAGCATTTT
CASGPDLTGTSFIGQPQHF
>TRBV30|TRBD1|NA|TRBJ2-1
TGTGCCTGGACTCCAGGGGGCGGTTACAATGAGCAGTTCTTC
CAWTPGGGYNEQFF
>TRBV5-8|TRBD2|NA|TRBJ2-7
TGTGCCAGCAGCTTGGGTTACGGGAGGTACGAGCAGTACTTC
CASSLGYGRYEQYF
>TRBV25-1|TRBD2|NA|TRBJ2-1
TGTGCCAGCAGTGAAAGGGGGACTAGTAGTAGCTATGAGCAGTTCTTC
CASSERGTSSSYEQFF
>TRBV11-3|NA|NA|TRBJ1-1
TGTGCCAGCAGCTATATTCGATTTCTGGGGGCGAGGACTGAAGCTTTCTTT
CASSYIRFLGARTEAFF
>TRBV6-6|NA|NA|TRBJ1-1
TGTGCCAGCTCCACTCCAGGGAACACTGAAGCTTTCTTT
CASSTPGNTEAFF
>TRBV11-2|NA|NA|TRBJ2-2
TGTGCCAGCACCAAGGGGGTCACCGGGGAGCTGTTTTTT
CASTKGVTGELFF
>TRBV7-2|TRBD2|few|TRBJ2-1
TGTGCCAGCAGCTCCCGGTGGACTAGCGGGATCCACAATGAGCAGTTCTTC
CASSSRWTSGIHNEQFF
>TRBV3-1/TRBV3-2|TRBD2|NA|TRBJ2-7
TGTGCCAGCAGCCTTAGCGGGAGAGCCGACGAGCAGTACTTC
CASSLSGRADEQYF
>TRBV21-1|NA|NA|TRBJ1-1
TGTGCCAGCAGCAAAGCGGCGGGTAACACTGAAGCTTTCTTT
CASSKAAGNTEAFF
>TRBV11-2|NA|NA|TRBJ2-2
TGTGCCAGCAGCTTAGCTCGATCCCTTTTCTACCGTCTCACCGGGGAGCTGTTTTTT
CASSLARSLFYRLTGELFF
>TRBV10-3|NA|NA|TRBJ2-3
TGTGCCATCAGTGAGTGGACAGCCTCCCCTAGCACAGATACGCAGTATTTT
CAISEWTASPSTDTQYF
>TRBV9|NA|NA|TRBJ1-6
TGTGCCAGCAGCGTAGCGTCCCCTTCGGGGAATTCACCCCTCCACTTT
CASSVASPSGNSPLHF
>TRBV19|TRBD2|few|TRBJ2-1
TGTGCCAGTAGTACGGTGCCCGGCGGGAGGGACAATGAGCAGTTCTTC
CASSTVPGGRDNEQFF
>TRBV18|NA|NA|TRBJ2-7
TGTGCCAGCTCACCCGAGGCCAGGGCCGAGCAGTACTTC
CASSPEARAEQYF
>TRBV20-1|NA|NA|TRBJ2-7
TGCAGTGCTAGTCGACTCGGAGGGCCCAGCTCCTACGAGCAGTACTTC
CSASRLGGPSSYEQYF
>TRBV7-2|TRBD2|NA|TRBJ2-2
TGTGCCAGCAGCTTACTAGCGGGAGGGCCAGGCGGGGAGCTGTTTTTT
CASSLLAGGPGGELFF
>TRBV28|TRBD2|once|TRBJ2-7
TGTGCCAGCAGTTTACGGAGACTAGCGGGACGGGAGCAGTACTTC
CASSLRRLAGREQYF
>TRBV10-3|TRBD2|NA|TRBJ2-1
TGTGCCATCACCGGAGAGCTAGCGGGAGGAAGGATTACAAATGAGCAGTTCTTC
CAITGELAGGRITNEQFF
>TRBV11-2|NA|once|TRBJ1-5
TGTGCCAGCAGCGAGGGAAGGGTCAATCAGCCCCAGCATTTT
CASSEGRVNQPQHF
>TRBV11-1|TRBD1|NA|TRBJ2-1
TGTGCCAGCAGCGGACAGGTTTACAATGAGCAGTTCTTC
CASSGQVYNEQFF
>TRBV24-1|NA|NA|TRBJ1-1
TGTGCCACCAGTCCAGGGGTGAACACTGAAGCTTTCTTT
CATSPGVNTEAFF
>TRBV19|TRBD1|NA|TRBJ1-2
TGTGCCAGTATTCCCCCCCAGGGGGTTGGCTATGGCTACACCTTC
CASIPPQGVGYGYTF
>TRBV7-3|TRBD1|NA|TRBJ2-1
TGTGCCAGCAGCACAGGGGGTGAGCAGTTCTTC
CASSTGGEQFF